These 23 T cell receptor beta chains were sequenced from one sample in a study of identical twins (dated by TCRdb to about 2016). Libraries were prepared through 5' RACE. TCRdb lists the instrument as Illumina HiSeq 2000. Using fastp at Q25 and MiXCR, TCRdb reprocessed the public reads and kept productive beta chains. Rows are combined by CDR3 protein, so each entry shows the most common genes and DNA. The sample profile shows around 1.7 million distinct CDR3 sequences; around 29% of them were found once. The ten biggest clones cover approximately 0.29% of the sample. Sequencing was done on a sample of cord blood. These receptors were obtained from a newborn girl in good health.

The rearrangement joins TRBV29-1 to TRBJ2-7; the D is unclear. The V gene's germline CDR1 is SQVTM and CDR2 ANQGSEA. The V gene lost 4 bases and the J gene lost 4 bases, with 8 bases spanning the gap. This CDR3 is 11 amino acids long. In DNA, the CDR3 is TGCAGCGTTGGAGAGAGTTACGAGCAGTACTTC. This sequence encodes CSVGESYEQYF.

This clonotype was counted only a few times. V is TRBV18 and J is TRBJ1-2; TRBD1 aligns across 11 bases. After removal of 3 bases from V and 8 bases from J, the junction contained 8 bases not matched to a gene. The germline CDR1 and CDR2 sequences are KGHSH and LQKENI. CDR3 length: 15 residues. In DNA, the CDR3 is TGTGCCAGCTCACCGGTGGACAGGGGGCCGGGGGGCTACACCTTC. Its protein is CASSPVDRGPGGYTF.

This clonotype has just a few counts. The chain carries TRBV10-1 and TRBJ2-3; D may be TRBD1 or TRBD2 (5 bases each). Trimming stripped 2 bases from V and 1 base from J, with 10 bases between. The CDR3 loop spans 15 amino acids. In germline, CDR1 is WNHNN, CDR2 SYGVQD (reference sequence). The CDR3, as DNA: TGCGCCAGCAGTGAGATGGGACCCCGCACAGATACGCAGTATTTT. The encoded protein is CASSEMGPRTDTQYF.

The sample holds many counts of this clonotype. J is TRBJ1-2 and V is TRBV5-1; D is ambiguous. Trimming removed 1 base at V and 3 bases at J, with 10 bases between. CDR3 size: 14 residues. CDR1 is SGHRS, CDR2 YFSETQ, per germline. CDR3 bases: TGCGCCAGCAGCTTGTCACCCGAAGACTATGGCTACACCTTC. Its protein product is CASSLSPEDYGYTF.

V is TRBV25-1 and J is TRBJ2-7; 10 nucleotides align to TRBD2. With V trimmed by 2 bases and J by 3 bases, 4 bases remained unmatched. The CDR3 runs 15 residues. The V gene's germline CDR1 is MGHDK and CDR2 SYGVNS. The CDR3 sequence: CASSELAGESYEQYF. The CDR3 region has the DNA TGTGCCAGCAGTGAACTAGCGGGAGAAAGCTACGAGCAGTACTTC.

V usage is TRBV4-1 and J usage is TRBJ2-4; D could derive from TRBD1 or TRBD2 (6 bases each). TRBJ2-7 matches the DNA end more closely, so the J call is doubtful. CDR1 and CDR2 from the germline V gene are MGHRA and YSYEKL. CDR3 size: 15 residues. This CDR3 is CASSQVYGGAYEQYF. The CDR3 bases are TGCGCCAGCAGCCAAGTGTACGGGGGCGCCTACGAGCAGTACTTC.

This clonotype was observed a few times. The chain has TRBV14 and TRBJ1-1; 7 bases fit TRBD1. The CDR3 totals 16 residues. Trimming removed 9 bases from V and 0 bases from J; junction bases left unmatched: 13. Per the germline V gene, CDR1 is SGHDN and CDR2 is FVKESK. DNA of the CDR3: TGTGCCAGTTCCTCGACAGGGACGATAATGAACACTGAAGCTTTCTTT. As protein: CASSSTGTIMNTEAFF.

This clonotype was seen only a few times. CDR3 loop: CAIKSSGRGTDTQYF. The CDR3 region has the DNA TGTGCCATCAAATCTAGCGGGAGGGGCACAGATACGCAGTATTTT. V usage is TRBV10-3 and J usage is TRBJ2-3; 12 positions agree with TRBD2. Trimming cost V 7 bases and J 1 base; bases outside gene matches: 3. The CDR3 has 15 residues. The germline V gene has CDR1 ENHRY and CDR2 SYGVKD.

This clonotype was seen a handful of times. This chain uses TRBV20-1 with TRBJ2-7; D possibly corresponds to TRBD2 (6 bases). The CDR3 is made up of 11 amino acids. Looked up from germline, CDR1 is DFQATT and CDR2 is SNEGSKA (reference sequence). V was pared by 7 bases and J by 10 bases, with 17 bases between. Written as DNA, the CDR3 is TGCAGTGTTAAGGGACGGGGGATTCAGTACTTC. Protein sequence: CSVKGRGIQYF.

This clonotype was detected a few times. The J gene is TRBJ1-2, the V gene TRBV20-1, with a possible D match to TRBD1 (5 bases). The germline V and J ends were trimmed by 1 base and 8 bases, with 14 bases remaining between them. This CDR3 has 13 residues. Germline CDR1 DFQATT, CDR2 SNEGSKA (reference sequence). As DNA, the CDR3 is TGCAGTGCTAGAGTCACGGGACCAGGGGGCTACACCTTC. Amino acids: CSARVTGPGGYTF.

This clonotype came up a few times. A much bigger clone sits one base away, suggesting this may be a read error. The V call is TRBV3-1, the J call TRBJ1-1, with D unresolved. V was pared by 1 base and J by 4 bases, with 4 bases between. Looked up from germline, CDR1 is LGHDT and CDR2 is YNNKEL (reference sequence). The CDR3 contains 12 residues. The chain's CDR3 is CASSQGITEAFF. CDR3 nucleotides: TGTGCCAGCAGCCAAGGGATCACTGAAGCTTTCTTT.

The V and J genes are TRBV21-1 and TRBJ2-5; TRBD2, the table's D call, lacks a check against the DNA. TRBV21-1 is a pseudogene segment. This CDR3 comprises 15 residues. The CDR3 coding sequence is TGTGCCAGCAGCAAATGTCTAGCGGGAGACAATGAGCAGTACTTC. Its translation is CASSKCLAGDNEQYF.

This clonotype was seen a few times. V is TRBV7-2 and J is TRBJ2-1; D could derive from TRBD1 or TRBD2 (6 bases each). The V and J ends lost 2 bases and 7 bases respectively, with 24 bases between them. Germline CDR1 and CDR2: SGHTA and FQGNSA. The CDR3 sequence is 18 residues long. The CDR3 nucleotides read TGTGCCAGCAGCTTACCACTGAGGGGGGCCAGGTTACGGAATGAGCAGTTCTTC. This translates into CASSLPLRGARLRNEQFF.

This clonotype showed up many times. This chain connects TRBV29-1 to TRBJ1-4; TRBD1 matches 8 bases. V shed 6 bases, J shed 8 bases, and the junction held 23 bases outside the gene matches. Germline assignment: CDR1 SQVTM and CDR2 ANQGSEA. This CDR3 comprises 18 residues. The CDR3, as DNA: TGCAGCGTATACAACCCCGTCGGGACAGGAGGAGGATACGAAAAACTGTTTTTT. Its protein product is CSVYNPVGTGGGYEKLFF.

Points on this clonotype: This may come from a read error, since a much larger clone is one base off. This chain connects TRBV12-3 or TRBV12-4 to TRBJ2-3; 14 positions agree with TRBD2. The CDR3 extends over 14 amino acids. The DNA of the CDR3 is TGTGCCAGCAGGACTAGCGGGGGGGCAGATATGCAGTATTTT. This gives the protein CASRTSGGADMQYF.

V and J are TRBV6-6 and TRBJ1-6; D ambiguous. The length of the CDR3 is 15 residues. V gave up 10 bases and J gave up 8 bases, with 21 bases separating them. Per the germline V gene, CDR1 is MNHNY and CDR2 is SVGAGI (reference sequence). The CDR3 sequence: CATSIGPADHSPLHF. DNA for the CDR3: TGTGCCACCAGCATCGGACCCGCGGACCATTCACCCCTCCACTTT.

CDR3 protein: CSARSGTSSDTQYF. The CDR3 region has the DNA TGCAGTGCCCGAAGCGGGACTAGCTCAGATACGCAGTATTTT. This chain uses TRBV20-1 with TRBJ2-3; the match to TRBD2 covers 9 bases. The germline CDR1 and CDR2 sequences are DFQATT and SNEGSKA (reference sequence). The CDR3 totals 14 residues. J gave up 4 bases and V 6 bases, and 8 bases lay outside the gene matches.

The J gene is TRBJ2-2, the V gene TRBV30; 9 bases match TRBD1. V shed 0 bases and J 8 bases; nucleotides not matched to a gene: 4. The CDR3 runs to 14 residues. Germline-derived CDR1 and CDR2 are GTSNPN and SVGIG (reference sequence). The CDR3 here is CAWSVQGARGELFF. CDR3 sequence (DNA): TGTGCCTGGAGTGTACAGGGGGCAAGGGGGGAGCTGTTTTTT.

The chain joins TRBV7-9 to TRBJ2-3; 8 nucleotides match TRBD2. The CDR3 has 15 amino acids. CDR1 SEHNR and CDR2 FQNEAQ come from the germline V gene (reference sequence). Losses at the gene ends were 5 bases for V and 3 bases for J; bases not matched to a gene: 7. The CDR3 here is CASSPTSGQTDTQYF. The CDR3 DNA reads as TGTGCCAGCAGCCCCACTAGCGGACAAACAGATACGCAGTATTTT.

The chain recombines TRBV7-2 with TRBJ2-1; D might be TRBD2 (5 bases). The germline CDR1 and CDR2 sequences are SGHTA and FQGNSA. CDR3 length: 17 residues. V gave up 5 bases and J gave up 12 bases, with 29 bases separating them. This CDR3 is CASSPSMRLLRVAMQFF. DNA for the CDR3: TGTGCCAGCAGCCCTAGTATGAGACTATTACGGGTCGCGATGCAGTTCTTC.

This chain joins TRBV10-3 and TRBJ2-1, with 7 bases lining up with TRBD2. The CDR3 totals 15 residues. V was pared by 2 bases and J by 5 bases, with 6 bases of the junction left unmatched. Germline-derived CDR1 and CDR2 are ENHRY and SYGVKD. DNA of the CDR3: TGTGCCATCAGTGAGGGCGGGAGTATGAACAATGAGCAGTTCTTC. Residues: CAISEGGSMNNEQFF.

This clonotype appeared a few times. This CDR3 reads CASSYSGAGAEFF. Written as DNA, the CDR3 is TGTGCCAGCAGTTACTCGGGGGCCGGGGCGGAGTTCTTC. V usage is TRBV6-5 and J usage is TRBJ2-1; D perhaps matches TRBD1 (6 bases). Per germline, CDR1 MNHEY and CDR2 SVGAGI. V was trimmed by 0 bases and J by 14 bases, leaving 14 bases between them. This CDR3 has 13 amino acids.

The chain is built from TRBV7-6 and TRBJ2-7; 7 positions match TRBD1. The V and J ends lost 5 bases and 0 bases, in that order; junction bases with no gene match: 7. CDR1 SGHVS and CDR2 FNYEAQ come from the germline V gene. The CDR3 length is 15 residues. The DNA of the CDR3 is TGTGCCAGCAGCCCATGGACAGGTTTCTCCTACGAGCAGTACTTC. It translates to CASSPWTGFSYEQYF.